The present T cell receptor beta chain was sequenced within a study of cytomegalovirus exposure and HLA in healthy donors. Germline CDR1 and CDR2: SGHVS and FQNEAQ. The CDR3 is 15 residues long. Trimming removed 0 bases from V and 4 bases from J, with 10 bases in between. About this clone: What it binds is unknown.

The study's findings and limits: There were some public TCRs occurring in many donors, but most TCR sequences were rare.

The PCR contained 60 Vbeta and 13 Jbeta primers. TCRdb keeps only in-frame clones here, not all; method: immunoSEQ multiplex PCR. This sample's clone table lists about 170,000 clones. J is TRBJ1-5 and V is TRBV7-8; weak D call: TRBD1 (5 bases). The specimen was PBMCs. The TCR originated in a woman in her late teens or twenties in good health and CMV-seropositive. The CDR3 sequence: CASSLAGGRNQPQHF. CDR3 DNA: TGTGCCAGCAGCTTAGCCGGGGGGAGGAATCAGCCCCAGCATTTT.